The next 27 T cell receptor beta chains were all read from a single sample in a study of T-cell reconstitution after alpha-beta-depleted transplantation in children (dated by TCRdb to about 2016). The library was made by PCR. TCRdb shows the sequencer as Illumina HiSeq 2500. Molecular barcoding was employed in the preparation of TCR libraries, with unique molecular identifiers being used to normalize TCRbeta repertoire quantification. TCRdb reran the public reads through fastp at Q25 and MiXCR, keeping productive beta chains. Rows are combined by CDR3 protein, so each entry shows the most common genes and DNA. The sample contains over 85,000 distinct CDR3 sequences, approximately 10% of them found a single time. Together, the top ten hold less than 10% of the sample. Here the sequenced sample was PBMCs from the stem cell graft donor, taken from the stem cell graft. The source of these receptors is a human donor who donated a stem cell graft to a child with acute lymphoblastic leukemia.

This clonotype was picked up many times. The genes are TRBV29-1 and TRBJ2-7; D is unresolved. CDR1 is SQVTM and CDR2 is ANQGSEA in the germline V gene. V lost 8 bases to trimming and J lost 3 bases, with 14 bases between them. CDR3 length: 12 amino acids. CDR3 nucleotide sequence: TGCAGCACCACGTCGGGCAGCTACGAGCAGTACTTC. Amino acids: CSTTSGSYEQYF.

There are many counts of this clonotype. Germline is not matched at one junction end, which may reflect a read error. The chain combines TRBV7-7 with TRBJ2-1; 8 bases map to TRBD1. The CDR3 is 16 residues long. Germline V gene lookup returns CDR1 SSHAT and CDR2 FNYEAQ (reference sequence). The CDR3 DNA follows: TGTGCTAGCAGCAGAGGGGGACAGGAATTCTACAATGAGCAGTTCTTC. This codes for CASSRGGQEFYNEQFF. Full variable domain (rest looked up from reference TRBV7-7 and TRBJ2-1): GAGVSQSPRYKVTKRGQDVTLRCDPISSHATLYWYQQALGQGPEFLTYFNYEAQPDKSGLPSDRFSAERPEGSISTLTIQRTEQRDSAMYRCASSRGGQEFYNEQFFGPGTRLTVL.

This clonotype was counted at least ten times. V and J are TRBV5-6 and TRBJ2-1; 9 nucleotides match TRBD2. Unmatched junction bases numbered 17, after V lost 4 bases and J lost 0 bases. The CDR3 is made up of 20 amino acids. Germline V gene data show CDR1 as SGHDT and CDR2 as YYEEEE. The CDR3 DNA follows: TGTGCCAGCAGCCCTGTGCGGGAGGGTTCTCCTTTTAGCTCCTACAATGAGCAGTTCTTC. Amino acid sequence: CASSPVREGSPFSSYNEQFF. Together with reference TRBV5-6 and TRBJ2-1, the CDR3 gives the full variable domain: DAGVTQSPTHLIKTRGQQVTLRCSPKSGHDTVSWYQQALGQGPQFIFQYYEEEERQRGNFPDRFSGHQFPNYSSELNVNALLLGDSALYLCASSPVREGSPFSSYNEQFFGPGTRLTVL.

At least ten counts were recorded for this clonotype. V usage is TRBV10-1 and J usage is TRBJ2-7, with 8 bases matching TRBD1. The CDR3 totals 15 residues. Germline CDR1 and CDR2: WNHNN and SYGVQD (reference sequence). The V gene end was trimmed by 5 bases and the J gene end by 3 bases; junction bases not matched to a gene: 9. The CDR3 is CASSPGTGRGYEQYF. In nucleotides, the CDR3 is TGCGCCAGCAGTCCCGGGACAGGCCGAGGCTACGAGCAGTACTTC.

This clonotype was seen repeatedly, ten times or more. The V call is TRBV29-1, the J call TRBJ2-3; TRBD1 aligns across 8 bases. From germline, CDR1 is SQVTM and CDR2 ANQGSEA. Losses at the gene ends were 7 bases for V and 0 bases for J; bases not matched to a gene: 6. CDR3 length: 14 amino acids. Here the CDR3 reads CSARTGPSTDTQYF. The DNA for the CDR3 is TGCAGCGCCCGGACAGGGCCTAGCACAGATACGCAGTATTTT.

This clonotype was observed many times. V gene TRBV6-1 combines with J gene TRBJ2-6; D is unresolved. The CDR3 contains 17 residues. Germline assignment: CDR1 MNHNS and CDR2 SASEGT. The V and J ends lost 1 base and 0 bases respectively, with 10 bases between them. CDR3 loop: CASSEEGLSSGANVLTF. The CDR3 nucleotides read TGTGCCAGCAGTGAAGAAGGGTTGAGCTCTGGGGCCAACGTCCTGACTTTC.

The table lists this clonotype with many counts. The chain combines TRBV10-2 with TRBJ2-3, with D maybe TRBD2 (6 bases). Trimming removed 5 bases at V and 0 bases at J, with 9 bases between. Germline V CDR1 and CDR2: WSHSY, SAAADI. This CDR3 comprises 14 residues. Here the CDR3 DNA reads TGCGCCAGCAGTCCGCGGGGTAGCACAGATACGCAGTATTTT. Its protein is CASSPRGSTDTQYF.

This chain joins TRBV5-6 and TRBJ2-7; weak D call: TRBD2 (6 bases). CDR1 is SGHDT and CDR2 is YYEEEE in the germline V gene. V lost 0 bases and J lost 1, with 11 bases in between. CDR3 length: 15 amino acids. CDR3 in DNA: TGTGCCAGCAGCTTGGCGGGGGTGAAATCCTACGAGCAGTACTTC. The encoded protein is CASSLAGVKSYEQYF.

This clonotype was picked up a small number of times. A read error is possible here, since a much larger clone lies one base away. J is TRBJ2-6 and V is TRBV12-3 or TRBV12-4; TRBD1 matches at 8 bases. This CDR3 is 16 amino acids long. The CDR3 DNA reads TGTGCCAGCAGTGCAACAGGGGGTCCGAGGGCCAACGGCCTGACTTTC. It translates to CASSATGGPRANGLTF.

Concerning this clonotype: A clone one base away is much larger, so this may be a read error. This rearrangement joins TRBV5-1 to TRBJ2-1; 10 nucleotides align to TRBD2. The CDR3 has 16 amino acids. Germline V CDR1 and CDR2: SGHRS, YFSETQ. CDR3: CGSSLVWTSGPAEQFF. The CDR3 nucleotides read TGCGGCAGCAGCTTGGTGTGGACTAGCGGCCCCGCGGAGCAGTTCTTC.

This clonotype was counted once. This may arise from a read error, as a much more abundant clone is one base away. The chain recombines TRBV12-3 or TRBV12-4 with TRBJ2-5; D call uncertain. The CDR3 runs 14 residues. V lost 6 bases to trimming and J lost 5 bases, with 16 bases between them. CDR3 sequence: CASSPAVALETQYF. CDR3 DNA: TGTGCCAGCAGCCCAGCCGTGGCGTTGGAGACCCAGTACTTC.

This clonotype was detected many times. The chain is built from TRBV5-1 and TRBJ2-7; maybe TRBD1 (6 bases). The CDR3 is 14 residues long. The germline V gene encodes CDR1 SGHRS and CDR2 YFSETQ. The V end was cut by 3 bases, the J end by 5 bases, with 15 bases between. The CDR3, as DNA: TGCGCCAGCAGCTCAGACAGGAGAGGCAACGAGCAGTACTTC. Translated: CASSSDRRGNEQYF. The full variable domain, completed using reference TRBV5-1 and TRBJ2-7, is KAGVTQTPRYLIKTRGQQVTLSCSPISGHRSVSWYQQTPGQGLQFLFEYFSETQRNKGNFPGRFSGRQFSNSRSEMNVSTLELGDSALYLCASSSDRRGNEQYFGPGTRLTVT.

There are many counts of this clonotype. This chain uses TRBV7-2 with TRBJ2-6, with no clear D. The CDR3 totals 15 residues. In germline, CDR1 is SGHTA, CDR2 FQGNSA. V lost 6 bases and J 2 bases, leaving 11 bases between the germline ends. The CDR3 loop is CASSGTLPGANVLTF. CDR3 nucleotides: TGTGCCAGCAGTGGTACACTTCCTGGGGCCAACGTCCTGACTTTC. The full variable domain, its missing parts supplied by reference TRBV7-2 and TRBJ2-6, is GAGVSQSPSNKVTEKGKDVELRCDPISGHTALYWYRQSLGQGLEFLIYFQGNSAPDKSGLPSDRFSAERTGGSVSTLTIQRTQQEDSAVYLCASSGTLPGANVLTFGAGSRLTVL.

This clonotype was seen ten or more times. This chain joins TRBV12-3 or TRBV12-4 and TRBJ1-5, with 7 bases matching TRBD1. This CDR3 has 12 amino acids. The J segment lost 11 bases and the V segment lost 6 bases, leaving 7 bases of the junction unmatched. The CDR3 nucleotides read TGTGCCAGCAGCCCGACAGGGTCGGCCCAGCATTTT. Encoded protein: CASSPTGSAQHF.

This clonotype was found many times. The chain joins TRBV2 to TRBJ2-7; unclear D gene. This CDR3 has 12 residues. V was cut by 2 bases and J by 3 bases, with 5 bases left in between. The germline V gene encodes CDR1 SNHLY and CDR2 FYNNEI. The CDR3, as DNA: TGTGCCAGCAGTGAAAACCGCTACGAGCAGTACTTC. Amino acids: CASSENRYEQYF.

This clonotype was found many times. V and J are TRBV28 and TRBJ2-1; TRBD2 matches at 11 bases. Trimming took 3 bases from V and 7 from J; bases not matched to a gene: 5. This CDR3 spans 15 amino acids. Germline CDR1 is MDHEN and CDR2 is SYDVKM. The CDR3 bases are TGTGCCAGCAGTTTCGTACTAGCGGGAGATAATGAGCAGTTCTTC. This encodes CASSFVLAGDNEQFF. Full variable domain (remainder filled in from reference TRBV28 and TRBJ2-1): DVKVTQSSRYLVKRTGEKVFLECVQDMDHENMFWYRQDPGLGLRLIYFSYDVKMKEKGDIPEGYSVSREKKERFSLILESASTNQTSMYLCASSFVLAGDNEQFFGPGTRLTVL.

This clonotype was recorded at least ten times. This sequence joins TRBV20-1 and TRBJ2-3; TRBD2 matches 8 bases. J was trimmed by 1 base and V by 1 base; bases with no gene match: 7. Germline CDR1 reads DFQATT; CDR2 reads SNEGSKA (reference sequence). The length of the CDR3 is 16 residues. For the CDR3, the DNA is TGCAGTGCTAGAGTCGCCGGGACTAGGGGCACAGATACGCAGTATTTT. Residues: CSARVAGTRGTDTQYF.

Ten or more counts support this clonotype. The chain joins TRBV5-1 to TRBJ2-1, with 8 bases matching TRBD1. V was pared by 2 bases and J by 4 bases, with 5 bases of the junction left unmatched. The germline V gene encodes CDR1 SGHRS and CDR2 YFSETQ. CDR3 length: 15 residues. CDR3 in amino acids: CASSFRTGPYNEQFF. The CDR3 nucleotides are TGCGCCAGCAGCTTCCGGACAGGGCCATACAATGAGCAGTTCTTC. Combining the CDR3 with reference TRBV5-1 and TRBJ2-1 gives the whole variable domain KAGVTQTPRYLIKTRGQQVTLSCSPISGHRSVSWYQQTPGQGLQFLFEYFSETQRNKGNFPGRFSGRQFSNSRSEMNVSTLELGDSALYLCASSFRTGPYNEQFFGPGTRLTVL.

This clonotype was seen many times. The rearrangement uses TRBV20-1 and TRBJ1-6, with D unresolved. CDR1 is DFQATT and CDR2 is SNEGSKA in the germline V gene (reference sequence). Trimming left V 5 bases short and J 0 bases short, with 11 bases between. The CDR3 is 15 residues long. CDR3 DNA sequence: TGCAGTGCTGAAGACAAAAGCTCCTATAATTCACCCCTCCACTTT. Translation gives CSAEDKSSYNSPLHF.

This clonotype was observed at least ten times. The junction departs from germline at one end; a sequencing error may be responsible. This chain connects TRBV7-8 to TRBJ2-7; 9 nucleotides match TRBD1. The CDR3 runs 13 residues. CDR1 is SGHVS and CDR2 is FQNEAQ in the germline V gene. This chain's CDR3 is CASSPGQGYGQYF. In DNA form, the CDR3 reads TGTGCCAGCAGCCCCGGACAGGGGTACGGGCAGTACTTC.

In its sample, this clonotype was seen many times. The chain is built from TRBV29-1 and TRBJ2-1; D is ambiguous. The CDR3 is made up of 13 amino acids. Trimming cost V 0 bases and J 1 base, with 4 bases left between them. Per the germline V gene, CDR1 is SQVTM and CDR2 is ANQGSEA. CDR3 nucleotide sequence: TGCAGCGTTGAAGATGTTTCCTACAATGAGCAGTTCTTC. Encoded protein: CSVEDVSYNEQFF.

This clonotype has at least ten counts. The CDR3 DNA reads TGCGCCAGCAGCTTGGACCACACCGGGGAGCTGTTTTTT. This codes for CASSLDHTGELFF. V gene TRBV5-1 combines with J gene TRBJ2-2; no clear D gene. The germline CDR1 and CDR2 sequences are SGHRS and YFSETQ. The CDR3 is made up of 13 amino acids. V was pared by 0 bases and J by 3 bases, with 3 bases between.

This clonotype was picked up many times. The CDR3 loop reads CASSPRRSYEQYF. DNA of the CDR3: TGTGCCAGCAGCCCCAGAAGGTCCTACGAGCAGTACTTC. V and J are TRBV7-2 and TRBJ2-7; D is undetermined. The germline V gene encodes CDR1 SGHTA and CDR2 FQGNSA. V was trimmed by 5 bases and J by 1 base, leaving 9 bases between them. The CDR3 sequence is 13 residues long.

This clonotype was found many times. The chain recombines TRBV19 with TRBJ2-1; tentative D call: TRBD2 (6 bases). Deletions cut 8 bases from V and 0 bases from J, with 14 bases between. This CDR3 comprises 15 residues. The germline V gene encodes CDR1 LNHDA and CDR2 SQIVND (reference sequence). CDR3 sequence: CASGGGHYSYNEQFF. CDR3 coding DNA: TGTGCCAGTGGAGGAGGGCACTACTCCTACAATGAGCAGTTCTTC.

This clonotype occurred many times. The chain recombines TRBV9 with TRBJ1-1; D call uncertain. Germline loops: CDR1 SGDLS, CDR2 YYNGEE. With 0 bases removed from V and 2 bases from J, the gap between germline ends came to 5 bases. The CDR3 is 13 residues long. The CDR3: CASSVEPNTEAFF. For the CDR3, the DNA is TGTGCCAGCAGCGTAGAACCAAACACTGAAGCTTTCTTT.

This clonotype was seen many times. The genes are TRBV6-6 and TRBJ2-3; D is uncertain. V was trimmed by 5 bases and J by 4 bases, leaving 7 bases between them. The V gene's germline CDR1 is MNHNY and CDR2 SVGAGI (reference sequence). The CDR3 length is 12 residues. CDR3 residues: CASSHKADTQYF. CDR3 nucleotide sequence: TGTGCCAGCAGTCACAAGGCAGATACGCAGTATTTT.

This clonotype was seen many times. The CDR3 is CASSPHGGEQFF. In DNA form, the CDR3 reads TGTGCCAGTAGTCCTCACGGGGGGGAGCAGTTCTTC. The J gene is TRBJ2-1, the V gene TRBV19; 7 nucleotides agree with TRBD2. The CDR3 runs to 12 residues. From germline, CDR1 is LNHDA and CDR2 SQIVND (reference sequence). V lost 5 bases to trimming and J lost 10 bases; unmatched junction nucleotides: 5.